This T cell receptor beta chain was sequenced for a study of Graves' ophthalmopathy and Graves' hyperthyroidism. Broader study findings: Ophthalmopathy and stable hyperthyroidism were discriminated by a 13-signature model, with about 91% sensitivity and about 82% specificity.

RNA transcripts were the template, and TCR beta CDR3 regions were amplified from them. The workflow started with a first-round RT-PCR run with HTBI primers and then moved on to a second-round multiplex PCR. A single record per CDR3 protein comes from TCRdb applying MiXCR to the multiplex PCR reads. Of 40,000 to 50,000 distinct CDR3 sequences in the sample, 50% to 65% were seen once. CDR3 length equals 13 residues. Germline CDR1 and CDR2: KGHDR and SFDVKD. The V end was cut by 4 bases, the J end by 3 bases, with 6 bases between. The sample holds a few counts of this clonotype. The antigen is unknown. The V and J genes are TRBV24-1 and TRBJ2-1; D unclear. Input material: peripheral blood. The sequence was obtained from an adult man with Graves' ophthalmopathy. This chain's CDR3 is CATSDPNYNEQFF. As DNA, the CDR3 is TGTGCCACCAGTGACCCGAACTACAATGAGCAGTTCTTC.